The 25 T cell receptor beta chains reported below all come from one sample, sequenced in a study of CD8+ T cells in alopecia areata (dated by TCRdb to the late 2010s). Receptors were amplified or captured by the immunoSEQ multiplex PCR assay. For TCR sequencing, RNA was extracted from every sample and reverse transcribed into cDNA to serve as template. The clones in this table, taken by TCRdb from immuneACCESS, are in-frame only. Not every clone is retained; where verified, under half of the shortfall comes from an unresolved V gene, and the cause of the rest is unknown. For this sample there are tens of thousands of clones; roughly two thirds appear just once. 20% to 25% of the sample is held by the ten biggest clonotypes. Taken with the paper, the label for time point translates to: around 29 days on oral tofacitinib. The intended sense of this specimen's treatment or condition label: oral pan-JAK inhibitor, 5-10 mg twice daily.

The starting material was CD8+ T cells sorted from blood, obtained at week 4, from a patient treated with tofacitinib. The source of these receptors is a human donor with alopecia areata.

This chain uses TRBV6-6 with TRBJ2-7, with D tentatively TRBD1 (6 bases). V gave up 6 bases and J gave up 2 bases, with 17 bases separating them. Germline V gene data show CDR1 as MNHNY and CDR2 as SVGAGI (reference sequence). The CDR3 consists of 15 residues. The chain's CDR3 is CASRPQGGRTYEQYF. The CDR3 DNA reads as TGTGCCAGCAGACCCCAAGGGGGACGGACCTACGAGCAGTACTTC.

The V call is TRBV29-1, the J call TRBJ2-5, with 7 nucleotides matching TRBD2. The germline CDR1 and CDR2 sequences are SQVTM and ANQGSEA. The CDR3 is made up of 12 amino acids. V lost 3 bases, J lost 5 bases, and 3 bases stayed unmatched. The CDR3: CSVDPGGETQYF. In nucleotides, the CDR3 is TGCAGCGTTGATCCCGGGGGGGAGACCCAGTACTTC.

The rearrangement uses TRBV9 and TRBJ1-1; TRBD1 aligns across 9 bases. Germline CDR1 is SGDLS and CDR2 is YYNGEE. V gave up 4 bases and J gave up 5 bases; unmatched junction bases: 9. CDR3 length: 15 amino acids. CDR3 bases: TGTGCCAGCAGCATAACAGGGGGCGTCGGTACTGAAGCTTTCTTT. This encodes CASSITGGVGTEAFF.

Of note for this clone: In the same sample, other DNA sequences code for this CDR3. This chain joins TRBV4-3 and TRBJ2-7, with D maybe TRBD2 (5 bases). Between the trimmed V and J ends, which lost 0 bases and 0 bases, there was a span of 9 bases. There are 15 residues in the CDR3. Germline CDR1 and CDR2: LGHNA and YSLEER. The CDR3: CASSQDRAGSYEQYF. The CDR3 nucleotides are TGCGCCAGCAGCCAAGATCGGGCGGGCTCCTACGAGCAGTACTTC.

This clone was seen a handful of times. V gene TRBV15 combines with J gene TRBJ2-1; the D gene could be TRBD1 or TRBD2 (7 bases each). Deletions cut 8 bases from V and 5 bases from J, with 13 bases between. CDR1 and CDR2 from the germline V gene are LNHNV and YYDKDF (reference sequence). The CDR3 is 13 residues long. CDR3 sequence: CATGTAGNNEQFF. The DNA for the CDR3 is TGTGCCACCGGGACAGCGGGGAACAATGAGCAGTTCTTC.

This clone has a single count. Here the CDR3 DNA reads TGCGCCAGCAGCCAAGATCGAATACGAACCTTCCTCACAGATACGCAGTATTTT. It specifies CASSQDRIRTFLTDTQYF. The J gene is TRBJ2-3, the V gene TRBV4-3; D gene unclear. Per germline, CDR1 LGHNA and CDR2 YSLEER. The CDR3 is 18 residues long. The V gene lost 0 bases and the J gene lost 2 bases, with 18 bases spanning the gap.

The genes are TRBV30 and TRBJ2-7, with 8 bases that match TRBD1. The CDR3 totals 13 residues. Germline CDR1 and CDR2: GTSNPN and SVGIG (reference sequence). Trimming at V came to 4 bases and at J to 6 bases, leaving 8 bases not matched to a gene. CDR3: CAWTQGQVVEQYF. DNA for the CDR3: TGTGCCTGGACACAGGGACAGGTCGTCGAGCAGTACTTC.

The chain has TRBV27 and TRBJ2-3; the D is unclear. The CDR3 covers 14 residues. V gave up 3 bases and J gave up 4 bases, with 11 bases separating them. Germline assignment: CDR1 MNHEY and CDR2 SMNVEV (reference sequence). CDR3 in amino acids: CASSLTQGPDTQYF. The CDR3 DNA reads TGTGCCAGCAGTTTGACCCAAGGACCAGATACGCAGTATTTT.

V and J are TRBV4-1 and TRBJ2-7; possible D gene TRBD2, 6 bases. The CDR3 extends over 13 amino acids. Trimming removed 1 base from V and 3 bases from J, with 7 bases in between. Germline V gene data show CDR1 as MGHRA and CDR2 as YSYEKL. The CDR3 spells CASSQGLDYEQYF. DNA of the CDR3: TGCGCCAGCAGCCAAGGACTAGACTACGAGCAGTACTTC.

The chain links TRBV2 to TRBJ2-1; 10 nucleotides agree with TRBD2. After removal of 5 bases from V and 7 bases from J, the junction contained 5 bases not matched to a gene. This CDR3 contains 14 residues. The germline V gene has CDR1 SNHLY and CDR2 FYNNEI. The CDR3 nucleotides read TGTGCCAGCAGTCCCCCGGGACTAGCGAATGAGCAGTTCTTC. Protein product: CASSPPGLANEQFF.

The chain combines TRBV6-1 with TRBJ1-5; TRBD1 is a possible D gene (5 bases). V gave up 3 bases and J gave up 0 bases, with 15 bases separating them. The CDR3 totals 17 residues. Germline CDR1 MNHNS, CDR2 SASEGT. CDR3 sequence reads: CASSDSTGGYSNQPQHF. The DNA for the CDR3 is TGTGCCAGCAGTGATTCAACAGGTGGATATAGCAATCAGCCCCAGCATTTT.

The chain recombines TRBV4-3 with TRBJ2-3; 8 bases match TRBD2. The CDR3 totals 17 residues. Germline assignment: CDR1 LGHNA and CDR2 YSLEER. The V and J ends lost 0 bases and 2 bases, in that order; junction bases with no gene match: 7. The CDR3 bases are TGCGCCAGCAGCCAAGATCCGGGGGGGGAACACACAGATACGCAGTATTTT. Its translation: CASSQDPGGEHTDTQYF.

The chain couples TRBV29-1 to TRBJ1-2; no reliable D call. Per the germline V gene, CDR1 is SQVTM and CDR2 is ANQGSEA. Trimming shortened V by 4 bases and J by 1 base, and 7 bases separated the two germline ends. There are 12 residues in the CDR3. This CDR3 is CSVVGSNYGYTF. The CDR3 DNA follows: TGCAGCGTTGTTGGGAGTAACTATGGCTACACCTTC.

This clone was seen a handful of times. The chain couples TRBV4-3 to TRBJ1-6; D is ambiguous. Trimming took off 0 bases at V and 9 bases at J, with 6 bases between the two ends. CDR3 length: 13 residues. CDR1 and CDR2 from the germline V gene are LGHNA and YSLEER. CDR3 coding DNA: TGCGCCAGCAGCCAAGATCGATCTTCACCCCTCCACTTT. The encoded protein is CASSQDRSSPLHF.

The chain joins TRBV7-9 to TRBJ2-3; no firm D call. In germline, CDR1 is SEHNR, CDR2 FQNEAQ (reference sequence). V lost 8 bases, J lost 7 bases, and 10 bases lay in between. This CDR3 has 11 amino acids. The CDR3 DNA reads as TGTGCCAGCTCCCATGGGAATACGCAGTATTTT. It specifies CASSHGNTQYF.

The J gene is TRBJ2-1, the V gene TRBV30; D call uncertain. The CDR3 consists of 15 residues. Germline V CDR1 and CDR2: GTSNPN, SVGIG (reference sequence). The V end was cut by 1 base, the J end by 0 bases, with 10 bases between. CDR3 protein: CAWSDLGYSYNEQFF. Here the CDR3 DNA reads TGTGCCTGGAGTGATCTAGGATACTCCTACAATGAGCAGTTCTTC.

The chain joins TRBV30 to TRBJ1-6, with a tentative D call TRBD1 (5 bases). The germline CDR1 and CDR2 sequences are GTSNPN and SVGIG (reference sequence). The V end was cut by 4 bases, the J end by 4 bases, with 14 bases between. The CDR3 runs 15 residues. CDR3 protein: CAWNIRTSYNSPLHF. The CDR3 nucleotides read TGTGCCTGGAACATCCGGACATCGTATAATTCACCCCTCCACTTT.

The chain uses TRBV7-9 and TRBJ2-3; no reliable D call. The CDR3 is 12 amino acids. The V and J ends lost 10 bases and 2 bases respectively, with 10 bases between them. Per the germline V gene, CDR1 is SEHNR and CDR2 is FQNEAQ (reference sequence). CDR3 in DNA: TGTGCCACCAACTCTAACACAGATACGCAGTATTTT. This codes for CATNSNTDTQYF.

The chain links TRBV7-2 to TRBJ2-5; D uncertain. V lost 8 bases to trimming and J lost 4 bases, with 14 bases between them. CDR1 is SGHTA and CDR2 is FQGNSA in the germline V gene. The CDR3 extends over 13 amino acids. CDR3 loop: CASLPLLRETQYF. In nucleotides, the CDR3 is TGTGCCAGCCTCCCTTTGCTCAGAGAGACCCAGTACTTC.

The chain uses TRBV15 and TRBJ2-5; D is unclear. The CDR3 covers 14 residues. V lost 3 bases and J 2 bases, leaving 10 bases between the germline ends. Germline V gene data show CDR1 as LNHNV and CDR2 as YYDKDF (reference sequence). The CDR3 nucleotides read TGTGCCACCAGCAGTGGTCATGGTCAAGAGACCCAGTACTTC. This gives the protein CATSSGHGQETQYF.

The CDR3 DNA sequence: TGTGCCAGCAGTTATAAGCGAACCGGGGAGCTGTTTTTT. It translates to CASSYKRTGELFF. This rearrangement joins TRBV6-5 to TRBJ2-2; unclear D gene. Deletions cut 3 bases from V and 5 bases from J, with 7 bases between. Germline loops: CDR1 MNHEY, CDR2 SVGAGI. The CDR3 consists of 13 residues.

The chain links TRBV29-1 to TRBJ1-2; D unresolved. CDR3 size: 12 residues. CDR1 is SQVTM, CDR2 ANQGSEA, per germline. Trimming left V 1 base short and J 7 bases short, with 10 bases between. The chain's CDR3 is CSVEVGVFGYTF. The CDR3 bases are TGCAGCGTTGAAGTCGGGGTTTTTGGCTACACCTTC. Filled out from reference TRBV29-1 and TRBJ1-2, the complete variable domain reads SAVISQKPSRDICQRGTSLTIQCQVDSQVTMMFWYRQQPGQSLTLIATANQGSEATYESGFVIDKFPISRPNLTFSTLTVSNMSPEDSSIYLCSVEVGVFGYTFGSGTRLTVV.

This chain joins TRBV7-6 and TRBJ1-4; D gene unclear. Trimming removed 2 bases at V and 5 bases at J, with 6 bases between. Germline-derived CDR1 and CDR2 are SGHVS and FNYEAQ. The CDR3 totals 13 residues. CDR3 in amino acids: CASSLNTNEKLFF. CDR3 nucleotide sequence: TGTGCCAGCAGCTTAAATACCAATGAAAAACTGTTTTTT.

This chain joins TRBV5-6 and TRBJ1-5; the D gene is possibly TRBD1 (5 bases). V shed 4 bases and J shed 4 bases, with 12 bases lying between them. The CDR3 has 14 residues. CDR1 is SGHDT and CDR2 is YYEEEE in the germline V gene. CDR3 loop: CASSRDGLNQPQHF. The CDR3 coding sequence is TGTGCCAGCAGCCGGGACGGTTTAAATCAGCCCCAGCATTTT.

DNA of the CDR3: TGCAGCGTTGTACCCGGGGATGGGAACTATGGCTACACCTTC. This gives the protein CSVVPGDGNYGYTF. V usage is TRBV29-1 and J usage is TRBJ1-2; D remains ambiguous. V lost 4 bases, J lost 2 bases, and 14 bases lay in between. Germline CDR1 SQVTM, CDR2 ANQGSEA. CDR3 length: 14 residues.